Following are 23 T cell receptor beta chains from one sample sequenced in a study of technical replicates of blood from a handful of donors. Profiled with immunoSEQ multiplex PCR; TCRdb holds only in-frame clones, not every one. The table includes about 80,000 clones, under 99% detected once. Sequenced: T cells isolated from PBMCs. These receptors all stem from a human donor in good health.

The chain joins TRBV5-6 to TRBJ1-5; 7 nucleotides match TRBD1. V lost 2 bases to trimming and J lost 3 bases; unmatched junction nucleotides: 5. The germline V gene encodes CDR1 SGHDT and CDR2 YYEEEE. The CDR3 is 15 amino acids. The CDR3 sequence is CASSLGDSYNQPQHF. DNA for the CDR3: TGTGCCAGCAGCTTAGGGGACAGCTACAATCAGCCCCAGCATTTT.

The chain recombines TRBV6-5 with TRBJ1-2; 9 nucleotides match TRBD1. This CDR3 is 14 amino acids long. V was clipped by 9 bases and J by 5 bases; unmatched bases: 10. From germline, CDR1 is MNHEY and CDR2 SVGAGI. The CDR3 sequence is CASYRQGGLYGYTF. The CDR3 DNA follows: TGTGCCAGTTATAGACAGGGGGGTTTATATGGCTACACCTTC.

The count of this clone is one. This chain links TRBV30 with TRBJ1-4; 8 bases agree with TRBD1. The CDR3 has 14 residues. V lost 6 bases and J lost 0; bases outside the gene matches: 3. CDR1 and CDR2 from the germline V gene are GTSNPN and SVGIG (reference sequence). In DNA form, the CDR3 reads TGTGCCTGCCGGGACAGGCCAACTAATGAAAAACTGTTTTTT. As protein: CACRDRPTNEKLFF.

The J gene is TRBJ1-1, the V gene TRBV9; no clear D gene. CDR1 and CDR2 (germline): SGDLS, YYNGEE. This CDR3 has 13 amino acids. Trimming took 0 bases from V and 5 from J, leaving 8 bases between them. DNA of the CDR3: TGTGCCAGCAGCGTAGGTCGGGTAACTGAAGCTTTCTTT. The encoded protein is CASSVGRVTEAFF. The entire variable domain, with the rest obtained from reference TRBV9 and TRBJ1-1, is as follows: DSGVTQTPKHLITATGQRVTLRCSPRSGDLSVYWYQQSLDQGLQFLIQYYNGEERAKGNILERFSAQQFPDLHSELNLSSLELGDSALYFCASSVGRVTEAFFGQGTRLTVV.

V and J are TRBV6-5 and TRBJ2-7; D might be TRBD1 (5 bases). Trimming shortened V by 3 bases and J by 7 bases, and 10 bases separated the two germline ends. The CDR3 has 12 amino acids. Per germline, CDR1 MNHEY and CDR2 SVGAGI. The CDR3 DNA follows: TGTGCCAGCAGTTATACAGGATTAGAGCAGTACTTC. This sequence encodes CASSYTGLEQYF.

This clone was counted once. This chain connects TRBV11-1 to TRBJ2-2, with 13 bases that match TRBD2. J lost 6 bases, V lost 1 base, and 2 bases had no gene match. CDR3 length: 16 amino acids. The V gene's germline CDR1 is SGHAT and CDR2 FQDESV (reference sequence). The CDR3 DNA reads TGTGCCAGCAGCTTAGGACTAGCGGGAGGTTCCGGGGAGCTGTTTTTT. Residues: CASSLGLAGGSGELFF.

V usage is TRBV19 and J usage is TRBJ1-2, with D possibly being TRBD1 (5 bases). V was cut by 4 bases and J by 0 bases, with 9 bases left in between. Looked up from germline, CDR1 is LNHDA and CDR2 is SQIVND (reference sequence). The CDR3 has 14 amino acids. CDR3 amino acids: CASSTDTPNYGYTF. The CDR3 DNA reads TGTGCCAGTAGTACGGACACACCTAACTATGGCTACACCTTC.

The rearrangement links TRBV9 to TRBJ1-2; no definite D call. Trimming removed 3 bases at V and 2 bases at J, with 11 bases between. This CDR3 spans 14 amino acids. Germline CDR1 reads SGDLS; CDR2 reads YYNGEE. CDR3 protein: CASSALDGNYGYTF. The CDR3 DNA follows: TGTGCCAGCAGCGCCCTAGACGGAAACTATGGCTACACCTTC. Looking up the rest from reference TRBV9 and TRBJ1-2 gives the full variable domain: DSGVTQTPKHLITATGQRVTLRCSPRSGDLSVYWYQQSLDQGLQFLIQYYNGEERAKGNILERFSAQQFPDLHSELNLSSLELGDSALYFCASSALDGNYGYTFGSGTRLTVV.

Regarding this clone: Germline is not matched at one junction end, which may reflect a read error. The chain recombines TRBV9 with TRBJ2-2; unclear D gene. Per the germline V gene, CDR1 is SGDLS and CDR2 is YYNGEE. The CDR3 extends over 14 amino acids. CDR3 nucleotide sequence: TGTGCCAGCAACGTACCCGAGGACACCGGGGAGCTGTTTTTT. This codes for CASNVPEDTGELFF.

This chain connects TRBV4-3 to TRBJ2-7; TRBD2 matches 8 bases. CDR1 is LGHNA and CDR2 is YSLEER in the germline V gene. CDR3 length: 16 residues. The ends lost 4 bases at V and 6 bases at J; junction bases unmatched: 14. This CDR3 is CASSLWGPGGPLEQYF. CDR3 nucleotides: TGCGCCAGCAGCCTATGGGGTCCGGGAGGGCCTCTCGAGCAGTACTTC.

Of note for this clone: The germline gene is not matched at one end of the junction; a read error may be the cause. Within the sample, other DNA sequences also encode this same CDR3. The V gene is TRBV6-1, the J gene TRBJ2-1; no reliable D call. Germline V CDR1 and CDR2: MNHNS, SASEGT. This CDR3 contains 13 residues. In DNA form, the CDR3 reads TGCGCCAGCAGATCCAGGTCCTACAATGAGCAGTTCTTC. This codes for CASRSRSYNEQFF.

CDR3 coding DNA: TGTGCCAGTAGTATGGCCCGCTACAATGAGCAGTTCTTC. Amino acids: CASSMARYNEQFF. This chain joins TRBV19 and TRBJ2-1; D is unresolved. The CDR3 loop spans 13 amino acids. Germline assignment: CDR1 LNHDA and CDR2 SQIVND (reference sequence). Deletions cut 3 bases from V and 3 bases from J, with 6 bases between.

The V and J genes are TRBV11-3 and TRBJ2-1; 8 bases agree with TRBD2. This CDR3 has 15 amino acids. Germline V CDR1 and CDR2: SGHNT, YENEEA. J was trimmed by 6 bases and V by 2 bases; bases with no gene match: 6. In DNA form, the CDR3 reads TGTGCCAGCAGCTTAAGCGGGAGCTTTGTCAATGAGCAGTTCTTC. Translated: CASSLSGSFVNEQFF.

The genes are TRBV7-6 and TRBJ2-3; 7 nucleotides line up with TRBD2. The CDR3 runs 15 residues. Germline V gene lookup returns CDR1 SGHVS and CDR2 FNYEAQ. V trimming: 5 bases; J trimming: 0 bases; junction bases outside the gene matches: 5. The CDR3 here is CASSRDGRSTDTQYF. The CDR3 DNA reads TGTGCCAGCAGCCGGGACGGGAGGAGCACAGATACGCAGTATTTT.

The chain joins TRBV7-2 to TRBJ2-7, with TRBD2 matching over 10 bases. The V gene's germline CDR1 is SGHTA and CDR2 FQGNSA. Losses at the gene ends were 2 bases for V and 5 bases for J; bases not matched to a gene: 12. This CDR3 is built from 17 residues. The CDR3 spells CASSLNMLASGSHEQYF. For the CDR3, the DNA is TGTGCCAGCAGCTTAAATATGTTGGCTAGCGGGAGTCACGAGCAGTACTTC.

This chain connects TRBV6-5 to TRBJ1-1; no clear D gene. V lost 2 bases to trimming and J lost 1 base, with 5 bases between them. CDR3 length: 13 residues. CDR1 is MNHEY and CDR2 is SVGAGI in the germline V gene. The CDR3 protein is CASSYLGNTEAFF. CDR3 sequence (DNA): TGTGCCAGCAGTTACCTAGGGAACACTGAAGCTTTCTTT.

This chain connects TRBV10-3 to TRBJ1-3; 9 nucleotides align to TRBD1. The V gene end was trimmed by 2 bases and the J gene end by 2 bases; junction bases not matched to a gene: 10. Germline loops: CDR1 ENHRY, CDR2 SYGVKD. CDR3 length: 18 residues. The DNA for the CDR3 is TGTGCCATCAGTGAGATCCCGGGGGGGACAGGGACTGGAAACACCATATATTTT. It specifies CAISEIPGGTGTGNTIYF.

This rearrangement joins TRBV7-8 to TRBJ2-3; 8 bases match TRBD2. J lost 2 bases, V lost 5 bases, and 9 bases had no gene match. Germline lookup yields CDR1 SGHVS and CDR2 FQNEAQ. The CDR3 contains 16 residues. DNA of the CDR3: TGTGCCAGCAGCCGCCTCACTAGCGGTCCCACAGATACGCAGTATTTT. This sequence encodes CASSRLTSGPTDTQYF.

This chain connects TRBV5-6 to TRBJ1-2; TRBD1 aligns across 11 bases. This CDR3 is built from 15 residues. Trimming at V came to 4 bases and at J to 0 bases, leaving 2 bases not matched to a gene. Germline V gene data show CDR1 as SGHDT and CDR2 as YYEEEE. The CDR3: CASSVDRGPNYGYTF. In nucleotides, the CDR3 is TGTGCCAGCAGCGTGGACAGGGGGCCTAACTATGGCTACACCTTC.

J is TRBJ2-7 and V is TRBV5-1, with 15 bases fitting TRBD2. The CDR3 loop spans 16 amino acids. V trimming: 5 bases; J trimming: 6 bases; junction bases outside the gene matches: 9. The germline gives CDR1 SGHRS, CDR2 YFSETQ. This CDR3 is CASRGNPGLAGGEQYF. As DNA, the CDR3 is TGCGCCAGCAGGGGCAATCCGGGACTAGCGGGAGGCGAGCAGTACTTC.

V and J are TRBV6-1 and TRBJ1-1; D possibly corresponds to TRBD1 (6 bases). Germline values: CDR1 MNHNS, CDR2 SASEGT. The ends were cut back, 7 bases at V and 0 bases at J, with 12 bases in the middle. The CDR3 covers 14 residues. CDR3 loop: CASTDSLLNTEAFF. The DNA of the CDR3 is TGTGCCAGCACGGACAGCTTATTGAACACTGAAGCTTTCTTT.

The chain joins TRBV6-5 to TRBJ2-7, with 10 bases aligning to TRBD2. Trimming at V came to 5 bases and at J to 1 base, leaving 2 bases not matched to a gene. This CDR3 is built from 14 residues. Germline V CDR1 and CDR2: MNHEY, SVGAGI. DNA for the CDR3: TGTGCCAGCAGTATACTAGCGGGATCCTACGAGCAGTACTTC. Protein: CASSILAGSYEQYF.

The chain is built from TRBV18 and TRBJ2-5; TRBD1 matches 8 bases. V lost 3 bases and J lost 2; bases outside the gene matches: 5. CDR3 size: 15 residues. Germline values: CDR1 KGHSH, CDR2 LQKENI. The CDR3 sequence is CASSPDRGGQETQYF. CDR3 sequence (DNA): TGTGCCAGCTCACCTGACAGGGGTGGGCAAGAGACCCAGTACTTC.